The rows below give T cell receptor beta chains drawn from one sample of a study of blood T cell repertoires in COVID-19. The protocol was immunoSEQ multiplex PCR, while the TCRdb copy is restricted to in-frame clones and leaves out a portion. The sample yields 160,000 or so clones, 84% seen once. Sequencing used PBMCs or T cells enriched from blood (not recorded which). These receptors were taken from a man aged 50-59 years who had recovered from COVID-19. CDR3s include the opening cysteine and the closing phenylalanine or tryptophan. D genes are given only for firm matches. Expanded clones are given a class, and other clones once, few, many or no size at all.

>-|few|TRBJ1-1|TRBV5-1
TGCGCCAGCAGTCGGCCCGACATGAACACTGAAGCTTTCTTT
CASSRPDMNTEAFF
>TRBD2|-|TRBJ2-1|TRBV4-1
TGCGCCAGCAGCCAAGATTCGAGACTAGCGTTCAATGAGCAGTTCTTC
CASSQDSRLAFNEQFF
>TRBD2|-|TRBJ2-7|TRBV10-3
TGTGCCACCCGGACTAGCGGGGGGCCTACCCGGGTATCCTACGAGCAGTACTTC
CATRTSGGPTRVSYEQYF
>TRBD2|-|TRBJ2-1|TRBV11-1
TGTGCCAGCAGCCCCACTAGCGGGGGGAACAATGAGCAGTTCTTC
CASSPTSGGNNEQFF
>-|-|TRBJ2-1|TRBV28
TGTGCCAGCAGGGGGACACAATACAATGAGCAGTTCTTC
CASRGTQYNEQFF
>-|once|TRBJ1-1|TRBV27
TGTGCCAGCAGTTTCCAGGCTACAAACACTGAAGCTTTCTTT
CASSFQATNTEAFF
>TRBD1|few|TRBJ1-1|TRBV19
TGTGCCAGTAGTATAGCCTACACCCGGGACAGGGGGCAAGCTTTCTTT
CASSIAYTRDRGQAFF
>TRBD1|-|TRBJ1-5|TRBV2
TGTGCCAGCCGGGGAGACCGGACAGGGGGCAATCAGCCCCAGCATTTT
CASRGDRTGGNQPQHF
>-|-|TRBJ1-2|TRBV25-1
TGTGCCAGCAGTGAATCGGGGTATTTCACAGGCTACACCTTC
CASSESGYFTGYTF
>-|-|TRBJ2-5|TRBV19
TGTGCCAGTAGTCCCACCCCCCGGAGAGGATACCAAGAGACCCAGTACTTC
CASSPTPRRGYQETQYF
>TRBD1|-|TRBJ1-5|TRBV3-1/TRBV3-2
TGTGCCAGCAGCCAGGGGACAGGGGGCTATCAGCCCCAGCATTTT
CASSQGTGGYQPQHF
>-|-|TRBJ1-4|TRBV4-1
TGCGCCAGCAGCCAACAACCAGAACAGGTTGTGGTTGAAAAACTGTTTTTT
CASSQQPEQVVVEKLFF
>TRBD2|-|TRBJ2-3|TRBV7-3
TGTGCCAGCAGCCCAGGGTCGGGAGGATATACGCAGTATTTT
CASSPGSGGYTQYF
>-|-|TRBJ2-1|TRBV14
TGTGCCAGCAGCCCCCCGCGGCAGGGATCCTACAATGAGCAGTTCTTC
CASSPPRQGSYNEQFF
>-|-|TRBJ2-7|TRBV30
TGTGCCTGGAGTGTACTCCAGGCGAGCTCCTACGAGCAGTACTTC
CAWSVLQASSYEQYF
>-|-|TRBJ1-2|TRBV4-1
TGCGCCAGCAGACCCCCAGGATACGTTGTTGGCTACACCTTC
CASRPPGYVVGYTF
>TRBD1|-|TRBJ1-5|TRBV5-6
TGTGCCAGCAGCTTAAGTGGGACAGGTTTTCAGCCCCAGCATTTT
CASSLSGTGFQPQHF
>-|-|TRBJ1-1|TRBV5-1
TGCGCCAGCAGCTTGTTTCCGGAGGTGAACACTGAAGCTTTCTTT
CASSLFPEVNTEAFF
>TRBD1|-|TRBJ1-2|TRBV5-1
TGCGCCAGCAGCACGGGACAGTCCTATGGCTACACCTTC
CASSTGQSYGYTF
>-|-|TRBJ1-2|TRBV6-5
TGTGCCAGCAGCCCCGCGGGGGACTATGGCTACACCTTC
CASSPAGDYGYTF
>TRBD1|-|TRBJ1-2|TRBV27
TGTGCCAGCAGTTTCAGGACAGGGGGAACATCTGGGTATGGCTACACCTTC
CASSFRTGGTSGYGYTF
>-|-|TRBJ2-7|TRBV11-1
TGTGCCAGCAACTTTGGGGGCGACCACGAGCAGTACTTC
CASNFGGDHEQYF